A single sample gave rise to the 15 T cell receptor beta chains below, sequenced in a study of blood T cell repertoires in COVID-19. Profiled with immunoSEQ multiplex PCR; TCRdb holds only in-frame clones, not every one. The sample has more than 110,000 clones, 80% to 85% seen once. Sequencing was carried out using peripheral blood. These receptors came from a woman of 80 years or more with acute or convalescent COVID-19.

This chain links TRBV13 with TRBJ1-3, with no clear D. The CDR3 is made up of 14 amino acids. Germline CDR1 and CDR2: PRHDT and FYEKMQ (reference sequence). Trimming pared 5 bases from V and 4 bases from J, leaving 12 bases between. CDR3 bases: TGTGCCAGCAGCAACCAATTGAGAGGAAACACCATATATTTT. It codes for CASSNQLRGNTIYF.

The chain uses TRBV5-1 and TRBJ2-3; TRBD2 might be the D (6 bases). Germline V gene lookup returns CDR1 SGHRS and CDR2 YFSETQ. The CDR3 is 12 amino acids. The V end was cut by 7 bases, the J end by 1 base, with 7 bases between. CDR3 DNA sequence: TGCGCCAGCCGGAGGGGCACAGATACGCAGTATTTT. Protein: CASRRGTDTQYF.

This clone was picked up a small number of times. CDR3 coding DNA: TGTGCCAGCAGGTTACAGGGGGCAGAGCAGTTCTTC. It encodes CASRLQGAEQFF. This chain connects TRBV28 to TRBJ2-1; 9 bases match TRBD1. This CDR3 has 12 residues. From germline, CDR1 is MDHEN and CDR2 SYDVKM. Trimming removed 6 bases from V and 10 bases from J; junction bases left unmatched: 4.

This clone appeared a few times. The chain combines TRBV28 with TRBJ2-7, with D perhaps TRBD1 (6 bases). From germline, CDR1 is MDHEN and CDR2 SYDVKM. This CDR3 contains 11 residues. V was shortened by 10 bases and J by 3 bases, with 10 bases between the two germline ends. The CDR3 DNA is TGTGCCACTACAGGGCTCTACGAGCAGTACTTC. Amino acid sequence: CATTGLYEQYF.

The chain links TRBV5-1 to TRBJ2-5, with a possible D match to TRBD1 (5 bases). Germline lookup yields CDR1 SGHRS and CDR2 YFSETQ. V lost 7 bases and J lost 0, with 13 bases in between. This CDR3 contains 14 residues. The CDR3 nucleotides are TGCGCCAGCGGGCGAGACAGATACCAAGAGACCCAGTACTTC. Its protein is CASGRDRYQETQYF. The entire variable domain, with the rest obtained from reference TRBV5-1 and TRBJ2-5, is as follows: KAGVTQTPRYLIKTRGQQVTLSCSPISGHRSVSWYQQTPGQGLQFLFEYFSETQRNKGNFPGRFSGRQFSNSRSEMNVSTLELGDSALYLCASGRDRYQETQYFGPGTRLLVL.

CDR3 sequence reads: CASSQAGWHGGELFF. In DNA, the CDR3 is TGTGCCAGCAGCCAAGCAGGTTGGCATGGCGGGGAGCTGTTTTTT. The chain uses TRBV28 and TRBJ2-2; no clear D. V lost 6 bases to trimming and J lost 7 bases, with 18 bases between them. Germline-derived CDR1 and CDR2 are MDHEN and SYDVKM. The CDR3 has 15 residues.

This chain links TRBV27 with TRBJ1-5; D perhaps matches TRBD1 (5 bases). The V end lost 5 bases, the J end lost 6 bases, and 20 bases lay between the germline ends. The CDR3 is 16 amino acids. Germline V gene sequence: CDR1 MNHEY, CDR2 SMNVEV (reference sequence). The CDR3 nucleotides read TGTGCCAGCAGTGACAGTATATTTGAGGTCGGTCAGCCCCAGCATTTT. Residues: CASSDSIFEVGQPQHF.

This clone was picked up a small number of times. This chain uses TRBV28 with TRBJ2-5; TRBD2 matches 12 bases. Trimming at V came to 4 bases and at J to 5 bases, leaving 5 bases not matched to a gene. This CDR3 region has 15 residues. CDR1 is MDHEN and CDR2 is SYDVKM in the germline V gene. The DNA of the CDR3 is TGTGCCAGCAGTTCGCTAGCGGGAGGGAGGGAGACCCAGTACTTC. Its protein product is CASSSLAGGRETQYF.

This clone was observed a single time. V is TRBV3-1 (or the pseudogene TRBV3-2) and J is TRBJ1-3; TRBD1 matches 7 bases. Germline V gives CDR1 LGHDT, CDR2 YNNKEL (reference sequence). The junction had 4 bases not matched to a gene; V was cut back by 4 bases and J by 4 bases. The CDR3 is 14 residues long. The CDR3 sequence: CASSLGQSGNTIYF. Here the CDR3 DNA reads TGTGCCAGCAGCCTGGGACAGTCCGGAAACACCATATATTTT.

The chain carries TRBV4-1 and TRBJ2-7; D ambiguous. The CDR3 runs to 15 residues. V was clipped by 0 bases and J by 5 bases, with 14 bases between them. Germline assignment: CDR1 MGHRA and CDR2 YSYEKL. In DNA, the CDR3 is TGCGCCAGCAGCCAAGAGGTACAAGTGGTCGACGAGCAGTACTTC. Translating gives CASSQEVQVVDEQYF.

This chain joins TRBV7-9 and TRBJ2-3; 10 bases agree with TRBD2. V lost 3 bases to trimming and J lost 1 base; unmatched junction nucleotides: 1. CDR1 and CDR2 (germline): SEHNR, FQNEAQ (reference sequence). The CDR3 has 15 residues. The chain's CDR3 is CASSFGTSGTDTQYF. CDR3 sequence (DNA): TGTGCCAGCAGCTTCGGGACTAGCGGCACAGATACGCAGTATTTT.

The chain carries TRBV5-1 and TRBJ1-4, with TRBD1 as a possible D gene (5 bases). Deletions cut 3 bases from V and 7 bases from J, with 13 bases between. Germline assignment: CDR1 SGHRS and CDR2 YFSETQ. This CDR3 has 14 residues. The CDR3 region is CASSSAFQGEKLFF. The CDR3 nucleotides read TGCGCCAGCAGCTCAGCTTTCCAGGGTGAAAAACTGTTTTTT.

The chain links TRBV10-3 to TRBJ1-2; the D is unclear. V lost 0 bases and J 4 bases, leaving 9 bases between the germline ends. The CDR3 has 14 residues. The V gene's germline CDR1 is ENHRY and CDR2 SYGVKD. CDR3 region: CAISESRNGYGYTF. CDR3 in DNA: TGTGCCATCAGTGAGTCGAGGAACGGCTATGGCTACACCTTC.

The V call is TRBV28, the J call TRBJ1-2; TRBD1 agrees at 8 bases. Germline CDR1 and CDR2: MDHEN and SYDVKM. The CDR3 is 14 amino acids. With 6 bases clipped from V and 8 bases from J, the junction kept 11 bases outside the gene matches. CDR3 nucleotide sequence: TGTGCCAGCAGGCCTGCAGGGGGCGCGGGGGGCTACACCTTC. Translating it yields CASRPAGGAGGYTF.

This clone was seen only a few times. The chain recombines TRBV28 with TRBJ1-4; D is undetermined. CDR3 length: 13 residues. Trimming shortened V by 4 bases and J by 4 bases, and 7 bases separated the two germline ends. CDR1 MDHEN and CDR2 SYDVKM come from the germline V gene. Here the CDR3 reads CASSSGINEKLFF. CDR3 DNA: TGTGCCAGCAGTTCCGGGATTAATGAAAAACTGTTTTTT.